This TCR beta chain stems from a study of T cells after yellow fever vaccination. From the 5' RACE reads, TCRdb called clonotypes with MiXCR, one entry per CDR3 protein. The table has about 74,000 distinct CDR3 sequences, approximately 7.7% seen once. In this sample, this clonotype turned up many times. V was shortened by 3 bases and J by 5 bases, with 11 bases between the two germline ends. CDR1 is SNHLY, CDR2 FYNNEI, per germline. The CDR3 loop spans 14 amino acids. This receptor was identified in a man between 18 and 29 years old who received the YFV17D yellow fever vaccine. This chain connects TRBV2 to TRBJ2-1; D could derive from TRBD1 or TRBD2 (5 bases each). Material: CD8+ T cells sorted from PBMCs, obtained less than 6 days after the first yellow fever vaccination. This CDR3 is CASSDSGQNNEQFF. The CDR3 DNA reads TGTGCCAGCAGTGATTCGGGGCAGAACAATGAGCAGTTCTTC.